This TCR beta chain was sequenced in a study of response to subunit inactivated influenza vaccine. TCRdb used MiXCR to reprocess the RT-PCR reads, holding one entry per CDR3 protein. The sample consists of a few hundred thousand distinct CDR3 sequences, 13% to 15% of them appearing once. Germline V gene data show CDR1 as LGHNA and CDR2 as YSLEER. The CDR3 sequence is 15 residues long. V was clipped by 3 bases and J by 5 bases; unmatched bases: 9. In its sample, this clonotype was seen a few times. What it binds is not known. Findings and limits, study-wide: The authors put forward the suggestion that each seasonal influenza vaccination may bring in only a limited number of new T cells.

This clonotype was obtained from a man aged 50 to 59 who received an inactivated influenza vaccine. The sample was PBMCs from blood, taken 12 days after vaccination. This chain connects TRBV4-3 to TRBJ2-5; 7 bases fit TRBD1. CDR3 DNA sequence: TGCGCCAGCAGCCAGATGACAGGGTATTGGGAGACCCAGTACTTC. Its translation: CASSQMTGYWETQYF.